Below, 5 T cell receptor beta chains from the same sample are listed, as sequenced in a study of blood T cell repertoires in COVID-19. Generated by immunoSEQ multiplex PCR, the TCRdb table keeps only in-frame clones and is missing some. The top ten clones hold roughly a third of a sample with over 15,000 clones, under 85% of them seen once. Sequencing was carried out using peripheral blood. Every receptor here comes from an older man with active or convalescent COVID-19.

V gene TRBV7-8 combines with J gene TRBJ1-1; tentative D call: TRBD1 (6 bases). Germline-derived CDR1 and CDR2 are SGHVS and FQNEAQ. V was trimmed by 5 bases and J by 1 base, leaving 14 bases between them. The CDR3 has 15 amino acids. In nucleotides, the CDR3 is TGTGCCAGCAGCCCCCAACAGGGTAGGAACACTGAAGCTTTCTTT. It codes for CASSPQQGRNTEAFF. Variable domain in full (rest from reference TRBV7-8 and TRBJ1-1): GAGVSQSPRYKVAKRGQDVALRCDPISGHVSLFWYQQALGQGPEFLTYFQNEAQLDKSGLPSDRFFAERPEGSVSTLKIQRTQQEDSAVYLCASSPQQGRNTEAFFGQGTRLTVV.

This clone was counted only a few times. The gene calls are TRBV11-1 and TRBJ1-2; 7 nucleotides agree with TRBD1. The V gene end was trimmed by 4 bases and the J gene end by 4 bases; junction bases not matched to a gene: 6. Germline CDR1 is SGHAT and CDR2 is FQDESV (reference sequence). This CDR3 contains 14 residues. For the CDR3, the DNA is TGTGCCAGCAGCTCTGTGGGGACAGCCTATGGCTACACCTTC. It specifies CASSSVGTAYGYTF.

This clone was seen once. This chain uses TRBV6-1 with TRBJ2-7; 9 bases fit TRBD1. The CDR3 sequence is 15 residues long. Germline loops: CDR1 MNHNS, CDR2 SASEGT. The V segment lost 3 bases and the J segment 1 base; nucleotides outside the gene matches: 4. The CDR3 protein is CASSDAGTGSYEQYF. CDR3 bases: TGTGCCAGCAGTGATGCCGGGACAGGGTCCTACGAGCAGTACTTC.

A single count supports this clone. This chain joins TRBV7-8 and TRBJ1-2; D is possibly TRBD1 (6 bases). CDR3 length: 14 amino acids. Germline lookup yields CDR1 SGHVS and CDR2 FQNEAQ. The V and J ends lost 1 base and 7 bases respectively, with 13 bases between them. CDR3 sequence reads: CASSLGRGVSGYTF. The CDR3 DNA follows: TGTGCCAGCAGCTTAGGCAGGGGAGTAAGTGGCTACACCTTC. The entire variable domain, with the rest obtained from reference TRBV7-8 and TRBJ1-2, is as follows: GAGVSQSPRYKVAKRGQDVALRCDPISGHVSLFWYQQALGQGPEFLTYFQNEAQLDKSGLPSDRFFAERPEGSVSTLKIQRTQQEDSAVYLCASSLGRGVSGYTFGSGTRLTVV.

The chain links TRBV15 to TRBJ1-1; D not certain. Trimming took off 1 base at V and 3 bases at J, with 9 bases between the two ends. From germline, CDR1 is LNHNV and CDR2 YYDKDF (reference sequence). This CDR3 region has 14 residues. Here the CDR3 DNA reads TGTGCCACCAGCAGAGCGAAACAGTACACTGAAGCTTTCTTT. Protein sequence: CATSRAKQYTEAFF.